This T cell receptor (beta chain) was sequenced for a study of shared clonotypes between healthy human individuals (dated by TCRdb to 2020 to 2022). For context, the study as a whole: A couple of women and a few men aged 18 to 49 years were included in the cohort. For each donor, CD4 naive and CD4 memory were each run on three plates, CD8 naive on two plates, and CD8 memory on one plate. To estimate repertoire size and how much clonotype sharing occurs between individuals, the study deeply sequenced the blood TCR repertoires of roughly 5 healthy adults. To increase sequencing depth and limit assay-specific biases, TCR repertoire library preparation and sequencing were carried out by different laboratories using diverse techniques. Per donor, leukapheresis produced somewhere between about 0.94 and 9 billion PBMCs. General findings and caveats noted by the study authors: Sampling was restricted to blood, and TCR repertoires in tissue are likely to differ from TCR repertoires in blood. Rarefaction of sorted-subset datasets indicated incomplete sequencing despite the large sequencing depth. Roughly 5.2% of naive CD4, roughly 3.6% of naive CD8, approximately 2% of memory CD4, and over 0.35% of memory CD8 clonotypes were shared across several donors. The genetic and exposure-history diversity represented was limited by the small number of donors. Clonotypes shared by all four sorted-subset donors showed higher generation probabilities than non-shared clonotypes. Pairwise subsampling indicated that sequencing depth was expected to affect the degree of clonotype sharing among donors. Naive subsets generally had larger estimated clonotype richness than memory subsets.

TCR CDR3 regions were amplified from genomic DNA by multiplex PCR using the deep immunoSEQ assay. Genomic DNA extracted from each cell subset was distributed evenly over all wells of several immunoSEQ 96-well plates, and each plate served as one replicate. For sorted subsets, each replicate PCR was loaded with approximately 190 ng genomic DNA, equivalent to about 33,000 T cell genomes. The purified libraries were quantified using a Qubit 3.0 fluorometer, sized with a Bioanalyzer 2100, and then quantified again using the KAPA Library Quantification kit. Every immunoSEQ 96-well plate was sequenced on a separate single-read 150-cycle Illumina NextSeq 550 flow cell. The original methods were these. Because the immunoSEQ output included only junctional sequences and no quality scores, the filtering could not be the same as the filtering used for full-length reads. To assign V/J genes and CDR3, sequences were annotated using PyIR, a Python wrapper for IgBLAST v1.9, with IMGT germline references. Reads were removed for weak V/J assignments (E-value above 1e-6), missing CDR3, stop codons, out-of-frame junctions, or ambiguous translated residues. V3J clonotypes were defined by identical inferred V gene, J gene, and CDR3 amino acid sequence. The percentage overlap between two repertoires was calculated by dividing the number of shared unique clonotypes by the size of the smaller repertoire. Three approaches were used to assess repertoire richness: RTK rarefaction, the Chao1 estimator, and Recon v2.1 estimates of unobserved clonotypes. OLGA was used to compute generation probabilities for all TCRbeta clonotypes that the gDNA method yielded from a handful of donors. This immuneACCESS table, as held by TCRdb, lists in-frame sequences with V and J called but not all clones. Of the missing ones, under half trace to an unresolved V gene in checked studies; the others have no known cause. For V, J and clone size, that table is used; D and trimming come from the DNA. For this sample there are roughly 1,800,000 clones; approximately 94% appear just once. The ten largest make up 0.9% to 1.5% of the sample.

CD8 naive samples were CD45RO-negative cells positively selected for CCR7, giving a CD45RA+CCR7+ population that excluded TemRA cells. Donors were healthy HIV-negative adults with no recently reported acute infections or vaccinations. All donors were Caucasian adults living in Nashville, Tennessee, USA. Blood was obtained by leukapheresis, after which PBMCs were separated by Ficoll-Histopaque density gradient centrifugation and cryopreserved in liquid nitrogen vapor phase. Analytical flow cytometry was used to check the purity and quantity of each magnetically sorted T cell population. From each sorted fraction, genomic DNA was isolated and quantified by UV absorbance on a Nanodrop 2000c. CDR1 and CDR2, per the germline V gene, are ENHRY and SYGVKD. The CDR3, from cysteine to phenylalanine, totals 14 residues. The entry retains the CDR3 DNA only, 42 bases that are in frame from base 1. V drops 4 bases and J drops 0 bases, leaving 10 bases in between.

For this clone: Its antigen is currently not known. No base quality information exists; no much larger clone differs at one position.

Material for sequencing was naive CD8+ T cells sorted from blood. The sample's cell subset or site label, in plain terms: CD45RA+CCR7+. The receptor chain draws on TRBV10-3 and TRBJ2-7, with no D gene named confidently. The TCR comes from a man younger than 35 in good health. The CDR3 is CAISGALGSYEQYF. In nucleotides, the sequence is TGTGCCATCAGTGGGGCGTTAGGCTCCTACGAGCAGTACTTC.